Described below is a single T cell receptor (beta chain) sequence and its context. The sample originates from a study of blood T cell repertoires in COVID-19. About the research overall: There were acute and convalescent COVID-19 samples, and they came from the United States, Italy and Spain. T cells, B-cell-depleted T cells, or PBMCs supplied cDNA or gDNA.

Authors' data handling: Estimation of nucleated cell counts was performed using reference gene primer amplification. Sequencing was performed with immunoSEQ multiplex PCR; in TCRdb, only in-frame clones are kept and a portion is missing. The V and J calls and clone size come from that table; D and trimming were worked out from the DNA. The sample holds about 170,000 clones, approximately 87% seen once. In Seattle, patients joined the study during active infection and were tracked longitudinally. The CDR3 extends over 12 amino acids. Trimming shortened V by 1 base and J by 9 bases, and 10 bases separated the two germline ends. Germline-derived CDR1 and CDR2 are MDHEN and SYDVKM.

The sequence came from a woman between 55 and 75 years old with COVID-19, enrolled during active disease. Material for sequencing was peripheral blood. The V call is TRBV28, the J call TRBJ2-7; no clear D. CDR3 sequence reads: CASSLSLSGQYF. CDR3 bases: TGTGCCAGCAGTTTATCCCTATCCGGGCAGTACTTC.